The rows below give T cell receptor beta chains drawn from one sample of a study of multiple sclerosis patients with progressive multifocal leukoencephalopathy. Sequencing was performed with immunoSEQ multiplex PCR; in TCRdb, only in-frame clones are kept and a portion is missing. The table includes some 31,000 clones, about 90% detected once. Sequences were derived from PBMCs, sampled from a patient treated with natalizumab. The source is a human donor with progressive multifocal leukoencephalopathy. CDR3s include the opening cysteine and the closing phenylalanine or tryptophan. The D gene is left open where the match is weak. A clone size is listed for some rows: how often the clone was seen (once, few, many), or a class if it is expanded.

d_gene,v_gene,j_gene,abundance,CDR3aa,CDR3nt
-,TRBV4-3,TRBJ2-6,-,CASSQGGARANVLTF,TGCGCCAGCAGCCAAGGGGGGGCTAGGGCCAACGTCCTGACTTTC
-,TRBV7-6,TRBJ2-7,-,CASSLAGVAWESSYEQYF,TGTGCCAGCAGCTTAGCGGGAGTGGCCTGGGAGAGCTCCTACGAGCAGTACTTC
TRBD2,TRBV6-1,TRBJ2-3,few,CASSGLAGGPDTQYF,TGTGCCAGCAGTGGACTAGCGGGAGGGCCTGATACGCAGTATTTT
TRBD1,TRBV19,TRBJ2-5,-,CASSGQGGEAQYF,TGTGCCAGTAGTGGACAGGGGGGAGAGGCCCAGTACTTC
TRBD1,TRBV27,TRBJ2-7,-,CASSRKGTVSYEQYF,TGTGCCAGCAGCCGCAAAGGGACAGTCTCCTACGAGCAGTACTTC
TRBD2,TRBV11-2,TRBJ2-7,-,CASSLGGGRYEQYF,TGTGCCAGCAGCCTGGGGGGAGGGAGGTACGAGCAGTACTTC
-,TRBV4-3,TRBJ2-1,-,CASKGEHHSYNEQFF,TGCGCCAGCAAGGGGGAGCACCACTCCTACAATGAGCAGTTCTTC
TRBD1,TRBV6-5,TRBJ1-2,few,CASSLGQGAWYGYTF,TGTGCCAGCAGCCTTGGACAGGGTGCCTGGTATGGCTACACCTTC
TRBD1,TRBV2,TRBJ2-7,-,CASSRTGAGYEQYF,TGTGCCAGCAGCCGGACAGGGGCTGGCTACGAGCAGTACTTC
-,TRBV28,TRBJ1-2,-,CASRRFNYGYTF,TGTGCCAGCAGGCGGTTCAACTATGGCTACACCTTC
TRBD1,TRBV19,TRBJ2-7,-,CASRSSGQGGYEQYF,TGTGCCAGTAGGTCATCCGGACAGGGGGGGTACGAGCAGTACTTC
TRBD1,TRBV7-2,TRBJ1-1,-,CASSFDRVTEAFF,TGTGCCAGCAGTTTCGACAGGGTCACTGAAGCTTTCTTT
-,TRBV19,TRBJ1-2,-,CASRVTPGNPIGYTF,TGTGCCAGTAGGGTGACCCCAGGGAATCCAATTGGCTACACCTTC
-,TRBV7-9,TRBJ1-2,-,CASSLKPGQDYGYTF,TGTGCCAGCAGCCTTAAACCGGGACAAGACTATGGCTACACCTTC
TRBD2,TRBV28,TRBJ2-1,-,CASSLAVTSGDEQFF,TGTGCCAGCAGTTTAGCGGTCACTAGCGGTGACGAGCAGTTCTTC
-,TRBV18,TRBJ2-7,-,CASSPGVEQYF,TGTGCCAGCTCACCGGGAGTCGAGCAGTACTTC
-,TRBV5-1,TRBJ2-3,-,CASSLGGGTDTQYF,TGCGCCAGCAGCTTGGGTGGGGGCACAGATACGCAGTATTTT
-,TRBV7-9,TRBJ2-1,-,CASRGNEQFF,TGTGCCAGCAGGGGCAATGAGCAGTTCTTC
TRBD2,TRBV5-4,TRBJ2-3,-,CASSFPTSGYTDTQYF,TGTGCCAGCAGCTTCCCGACTAGCGGGTACACAGATACGCAGTATTTT
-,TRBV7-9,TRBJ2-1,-,CASSSRPGEMDNEQFF,TGTGCCAGCAGCTCCCGTCCCGGGGAAATGGACAATGAGCAGTTCTTC
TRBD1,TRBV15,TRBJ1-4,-,CATSRDQETGEKLFF,TGTGCCACCAGCAGAGATCAGGAGACAGGGGAAAAACTGTTTTTT
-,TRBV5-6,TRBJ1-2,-,CASSLRGYGYTF,TGTGCCAGCAGCTTACGGGGGTATGGCTACACCTTC
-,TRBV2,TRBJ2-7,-,CASSVRDEQYF,TGTGCCAGCAGTGTCAGGGACGAGCAGTACTTC
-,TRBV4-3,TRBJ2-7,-,CASSQDRAYEQYF,TGCGCCAGCAGCCAAGATAGGGCGTACGAGCAGTACTTC
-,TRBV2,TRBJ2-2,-,CASSVDSQNTGELFF,TGTGCCAGCAGTGTTGACAGTCAGAACACCGGGGAGCTGTTTTTT
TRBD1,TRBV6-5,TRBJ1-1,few,CASKAGQGSTEAFF,TGTGCCAGCAAGGCAGGACAGGGGTCGACTGAAGCTTTCTTT
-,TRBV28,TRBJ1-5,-,CASSGRVKRQHF,TGTGCCAGCTCCGGAAGGGTGAAGCGCCAGCATTTT
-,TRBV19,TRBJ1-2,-,CASGNRVYGYTF,TGTGCCAGTGGAAACAGAGTCTATGGCTACACCTTC
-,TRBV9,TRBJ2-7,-,CASGGPSYEQYF,TGTGCCAGCGGGGGCCCCTCCTACGAGCAGTACTTC
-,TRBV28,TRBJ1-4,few,CASSLSIANEKLFF,TGTGCCAGCAGTTTATCGATAGCTAATGAAAAACTGTTTTTT
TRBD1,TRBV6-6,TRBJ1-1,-,CASSQTTGRSTEAFF,TGTGCCAGCAGTCAAACGACAGGGCGTAGCACTGAAGCTTTCTTT
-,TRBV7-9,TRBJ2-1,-,CASQGSSYNEQFF,TGTGCCAGCCAAGGTAGCTCCTACAATGAGCAGTTCTTC
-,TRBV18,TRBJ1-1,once,CASSPVGGVTEAFF,TGTGCCAGCTCACCGGTCGGGGGCGTCACTGAAGCTTTCTTT
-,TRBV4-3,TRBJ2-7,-,CASSQDWAGSYEQYF,TGCGCCAGCAGCCAAGATTGGGCGGGCTCCTACGAGCAGTACTTC
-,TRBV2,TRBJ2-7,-,CASREAWQGVTYEQYF,TGTGCCAGCAGGGAGGCGTGGCAGGGTGTCACCTACGAGCAGTACTTC
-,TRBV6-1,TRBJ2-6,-,CASSEVPGPDSGANVLTF,TGTGCCAGCAGTGAAGTGCCGGGACCCGACTCTGGGGCCAACGTCCTGACTTTC
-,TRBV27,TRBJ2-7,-,CASSPLLGRSYEQYF,TGTGCCAGCAGTCCCCTCTTGGGGCGCTCCTACGAGCAGTACTTC
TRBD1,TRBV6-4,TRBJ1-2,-,CASSDAGQFNDYGYTF,TGTGCCAGCAGTGACGCGGGACAGTTTAATGACTATGGCTACACCTTC
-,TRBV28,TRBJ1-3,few,CASSPQMQNTIYF,TGTGCCAGCAGTCCACAGATGCAAAACACCATATATTTT
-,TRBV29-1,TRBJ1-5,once,CSVVEGGYQPQHF,TGCAGCGTTGTCGAAGGTGGCTATCAGCCCCAGCATTTT
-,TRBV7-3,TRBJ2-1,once,CASSVLPYGNEQFF,TGTGCCAGCAGCGTACTACCCTACGGCAATGAGCAGTTCTTC
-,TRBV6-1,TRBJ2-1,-,CASSGREFALGEQFF,TGTGCCAGCAGTGGACGGGAGTTCGCCCTCGGTGAGCAGTTCTTC